The source of this T cell receptor beta chain is a study of control samples from healthy donors and cancer patients. The method was immunoSEQ multiplex PCR; TCRdb's version includes in-frame clones alone and lacks a portion of them. Of 150,000 to 200,000 clones in the sample, around 96% were seen once. This CDR3 is 12 amino acids long. Germline assignment: CDR1 MNHEY and CDR2 SVGAGI. The V end was cut by 8 bases, the J end by 8 bases, with 12 bases between. This chain connects TRBV6-5 to TRBJ1-4; D is uncertain. The sample consisted of blood. The sequence was obtained from a woman between 40 and 50 years old in good health. The CDR3 region is CASGILGEKLFF. The CDR3 bases are TGTGCCAGCGGCATTTTAGGAGAAAAACTGTTTTTT.